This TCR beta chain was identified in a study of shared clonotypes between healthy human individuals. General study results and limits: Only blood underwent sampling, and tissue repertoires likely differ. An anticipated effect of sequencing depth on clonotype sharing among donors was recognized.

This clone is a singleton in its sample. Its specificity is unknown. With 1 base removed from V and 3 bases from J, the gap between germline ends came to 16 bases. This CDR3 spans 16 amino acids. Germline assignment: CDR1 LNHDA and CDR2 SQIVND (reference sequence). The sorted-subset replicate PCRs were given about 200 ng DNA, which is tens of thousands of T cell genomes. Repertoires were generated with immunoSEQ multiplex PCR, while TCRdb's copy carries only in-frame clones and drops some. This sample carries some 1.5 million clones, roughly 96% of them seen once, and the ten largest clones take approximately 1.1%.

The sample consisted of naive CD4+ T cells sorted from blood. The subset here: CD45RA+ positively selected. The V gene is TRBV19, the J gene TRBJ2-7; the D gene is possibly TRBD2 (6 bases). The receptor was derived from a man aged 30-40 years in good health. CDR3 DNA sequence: TGTGCCAGTAGTATAGCCTCGTCGGGAGCGGTCTACGAGCAGTACTTC. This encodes CASSIASSGAVYEQYF.